This is a list of T cell receptor beta chains from one sample in a study of T cell repertoires in cytomegalovirus infection. A single record per CDR3 protein comes from TCRdb applying MiXCR to the reads. This table has a few hundred thousand distinct CDR3 sequences, more than 8% appearing once. The source material was PBMCs. The receptors derive from a human donor in good health (CMV status not recorded). Some clones in this sample may be carry-over from other donors' samples. Each CDR3 is given with its conserved first and last residue. D genes are given only for firm matches. A clone size is listed for some rows: how often the clone was seen (once, few, many), or a class if it is expanded.

TGCAGCGTTGTGGGGCAGGGGGCTAATCAGCCCCAGCATTTT	CSVVGQGANQPQHF	TRBV29-1	TRBJ1-5	TRBD1	NA
TGTGCCAGCTCACCGGACAGGGGAGGCAATCAGCCCCAGCATTTT	CASSPDRGGNQPQHF	TRBV18	TRBJ1-5	TRBD1	few
TGTGCCAGCAGTCCCCGAGGGACCCTTCTGACCGGGGAGCTGTTTTTT	CASSPRGTLLTGELFF	TRBV28	TRBJ2-2	NA	few
TGTGCCAGCAGCTTACGCCCCAGCGGGCTTTACTACGAGCAGTACTTC	CASSLRPSGLYYEQYF	TRBV7-2	TRBJ2-7	NA	many
TGTGCCAGCAGTGAAACAGGGACTCTCCCGACTGGGGAGCTGTTTTTT	CASSETGTLPTGELFF	TRBV2	TRBJ2-2	NA	NA
TGTGCCAGCAGCTCAGACCAGATGAACACTGAAGCTTTCTTT	CASSSDQMNTEAFF	TRBV7-8	TRBJ1-1	NA	few
TGTGCCAGCAGCCAAGCCGCCTGGGGGGGTCAGCCCCAGCATTTT	CASSQAAWGGQPQHF	TRBV12-3/TRBV12-4	TRBJ1-5	NA	NA
TGTGCCAGCAGCCACACACTAGCTAACCAAGAGACCCAGTACTTC	CASSHTLANQETQYF	TRBV11-2	TRBJ2-5	NA	many
TGTGCCAGCAGCCCAGGGACCACATCTGTGGATACGCAGTATTTT	CASSPGTTSVDTQYF	TRBV7-8	TRBJ2-3	NA	many
TGTGCCAGCAGCTTTACCGGGACCTACAATGAGCAGTTCTTC	CASSFTGTYNEQFF	TRBV11-2	TRBJ2-1	NA	NA
TGTGCCAGCAGCCCGACTACCGTTCCCTACGAGCAGTACTTC	CASSPTTVPYEQYF	TRBV7-2	TRBJ2-7	NA	many
TGTGCCAGCAGTTTAATAGGGGTGAACACTGAAGCTTTCTTT	CASSLIGVNTEAFF	TRBV27	TRBJ1-1	NA	many
TGCGCCAGCAGGCTTCAGGGGGTCACAGATACGCAGTATTTT	CASRLQGVTDTQYF	TRBV5-1	TRBJ2-3	TRBD1	few
TGTGCCACCGGACAGCATAATTCACCCCTCCACTTT	CATGQHNSPLHF	TRBV2	TRBJ1-6	NA	few
TGTGCCAGCTCATCCAAGAGGAGAGCGGAAGAGACCCAGTACTTC	CASSSKRRAEETQYF	TRBV18	TRBJ2-5	NA	many
TGTGCCTGGAGTGCCTTCCCGACCGAAGAAGAGACCCAGTACTTC	CAWSAFPTEEETQYF	TRBV30	TRBJ2-5	NA	NA
TGTGCCAGCAGTTTGGCCCATGCGGAAGGAAACACCATATATTTT	CASSLAHAEGNTIYF	TRBV12-3/TRBV12-4	TRBJ1-3	NA	NA
TGTGCCATCAGGGACAGGGGCGCCAAGGGGACCCAGTACTTC	CAIRDRGAKGTQYF	TRBV10-3	TRBJ2-5	TRBD1	NA
TGTGCCAGCAGTTATAAGGGTGTAACGAACACTGAAGCTTTCTTT	CASSYKGVTNTEAFF	TRBV12-3/TRBV12-4	TRBJ1-1	NA	many
TGTGCCAGCAGCCAAGGTCACTCCAACACTGAAGCTTTCTTT	CASSQGHSNTEAFF	TRBV7-3	TRBJ1-1	NA	many
TGTGCCAGCAGCCTGACCCCGGGACTAGCGGGAGACCCAGATACGCAGTATTTT	CASSLTPGLAGDPDTQYF	TRBV7-3	TRBJ2-3	TRBD2	many
TGTGCCATCAGCAAGGACGGAGACTATGGCTACACCTTC	CAISKDGDYGYTF	TRBV10-3	TRBJ1-2	NA	few
TGTGCCGAGGGGTCAGGGCGGTATGGCTACACCTTC	CAEGSGRYGYTF	TRBV12-3/TRBV12-4	TRBJ1-2	NA	NA
TGTGCCAGTAGCTCCAACAAGCTTGATACGCAGTATTTT	CASSSNKLDTQYF	TRBV19	TRBJ2-3	NA	NA
TGTGCCAGCAGCTATCGGACAGGCACTAGCACAGATACGCAGTATTTT	CASSYRTGTSTDTQYF	TRBV6-6	TRBJ2-3	TRBD1	few
TGTGCCAGCAGCCGTCTGACAGGTGGAAACACTGAAGCTTTCTTT	CASSRLTGGNTEAFF	TRBV7-2	TRBJ1-1	NA	many
TGTGCCAGCAGCTTACGTGCGGGAGTTGGTTACGAGCAGTACTTC	CASSLRAGVGYEQYF	TRBV7-2	TRBJ2-7	TRBD2	NA
TGTGCCAGCAGCGCCAGACTAGCGGGGGGCTACAATGAGCAGTTCTTC	CASSARLAGGYNEQFF	TRBV9	TRBJ2-1	TRBD2	NA
TGTGCCAGCAGCTTAGAGGTAGCGAACACTGAAGCTTTCTTT	CASSLEVANTEAFF	TRBV7-2	TRBJ1-1	NA	many
TGTGCCAGCAGTGACGCGGGGGGCGCAGGGAATGAGCAGTTCTTC	CASSDAGGAGNEQFF	TRBV2	TRBJ2-1	TRBD2	NA
TGCGCCAGCAGACGGACAGGGAGGGTCCAAGAGACCCAGTACTTC	CASRRTGRVQETQYF	TRBV10-2	TRBJ2-5	NA	few
TGTGCCAGCAGTGTGGGTCTAAACACAGATACGCAGTATTTT	CASSVGLNTDTQYF	TRBV28	TRBJ2-3	NA	many
TGTGCCAGCAGCCGACTAGCGGCTCGCACCGGGGAGCTGTTTTTT	CASSRLAARTGELFF	TRBV12-3/TRBV12-4	TRBJ2-2	TRBD2	NA
TGTGCTAGTGGTTTGACCGGGACAAGGAACACCGGGGAGCTGTTTTTT	CASGLTGTRNTGELFF	TRBV12-5	TRBJ2-2	NA	many
TGTGCCAGCAGCGAGGGAACAGGCAATCAGCCCCAGCATTTT	CASSEGTGNQPQHF	TRBV7-9	TRBJ1-5	NA	few
TGTGCCAGCAGCGTACCCCCCAGGAGCGATCAGCCCCAGCATTTT	CASSVPPRSDQPQHF	TRBV6-1	TRBJ1-5	NA	few
TGTGCCAGCAGCCAAGTTCAGGCCGGCACCGGGGAGCTGTTTTTT	CASSQVQAGTGELFF	TRBV14	TRBJ2-2	NA	NA
TGTGCCATCAGTCCCGGGGAGGTCTACACCTTC	CAISPGEVYTF	TRBV10-3	TRBJ1-2	NA	few
TGCAGTCCCCGGGACAGGGCATCGAACACTGAAGCTTTCTTT	CSPRDRASNTEAFF	TRBV20-1	TRBJ1-1	TRBD1	few
TGTGCCAGCAGCGCGTCGACAGGGACGATGAACACTGAAGCTTTCTTT	CASSASTGTMNTEAFF	TRBV7-8	TRBJ1-1	TRBD1	NA
TGTGCCAGCGCTAGAGGGGCAAGCTCTGGAAACACCATATATTTT	CASARGASSGNTIYF	TRBV6-5	TRBJ1-3	NA	NA
TGTGCCAGCAGTTACCCGACAGCCCAGCATTTT	CASSYPTAQHF	TRBV6-2/TRBV6-3	TRBJ1-5	NA	few
TGTGCCAGCAGCTTAGGGGCCGGCAGGGGGAGGATCTACAATGAGCAGTTCTTC	CASSLGAGRGRIYNEQFF	TRBV7-9	TRBJ2-1	NA	few
TGTGCCAGCAGCTTAACGACTAGCGGGGGGGCACATACGCAGTATTTT	CASSLTTSGGAHTQYF	TRBV7-2	TRBJ2-3	TRBD2	few
TGCAGTGCATCAAGAGGGGGGGGCACAGATACGCAGTATTTT	CSASRGGGTDTQYF	TRBV20-1	TRBJ2-3	NA	few
TGTGCCAGCAGCCTCGGGACAGGAGATTATAACTATGGCTACACCTTC	CASSLGTGDYNYGYTF	TRBV28	TRBJ1-2	TRBD1	few
TGTGCCAGCAGCCAAAGATCACAGGGACTCTCTGGGGCCAACGTCCTGACTTTC	CASSQRSQGLSGANVLTF	TRBV6-1	TRBJ2-6	NA	few
TGTGCCAGCAGCCCCCAAACTGCGAACACTGAAGCTTTCTTT	CASSPQTANTEAFF	TRBV7-6	TRBJ1-1	NA	NA
TGTGCCAGCACCTCCAGGGGGGAGGCTTTCTTT	CASTSRGEAFF	TRBV6-5	TRBJ1-1	TRBD1	few
TGTGCCAGCAGGGACTCTAGGGGAAATAATTCACCCCTCCACTTT	CASRDSRGNNSPLHF	TRBV6-6	TRBJ1-6	NA	few
TGTGCCAGTAGTACTGGACTAGCGGGGCCCCACAATGAGCAGTTCTTC	CASSTGLAGPHNEQFF	TRBV19	TRBJ2-1	TRBD2	few
TGTGCCAGCAGCTTACTGGCGGGGGGTGCTGAGACCCAGTACTTC	CASSLLAGGAETQYF	TRBV7-2	TRBJ2-5	TRBD2	many
TGCGCCAGCTCCCGTAGGCAGGGGATCTCTGGGGCCAACGTCCTGACTTTC	CASSRRQGISGANVLTF	TRBV23-1	TRBJ2-6	NA	few
TGTGCCAGCAGTCTACAGGGCCGTAGCACAGATACGCAGTATTTT	CASSLQGRSTDTQYF	TRBV6-6	TRBJ2-3	NA	NA
TGTGCCAGCAGTTTAGCGCAGGGGATTAGCTCCTACAATGAGCAGTTCTTC	CASSLAQGISSYNEQFF	TRBV12-3/TRBV12-4	TRBJ2-1	NA	many
TGTGCCTCGATGGACTCCTACGAGCAGTACTTC	CASMDSYEQYF	TRBV30	TRBJ2-7	NA	many
TGTGCCAGCAGCGCCCCCGGGACAGGGGTCTCTGGGGCCAACGTCCTGACTTTC	CASSAPGTGVSGANVLTF	TRBV5-6	TRBJ2-6	TRBD1	NA
TGCAGCGTTGTATCCTACGAGCAGTACTTC	CSVVSYEQYF	TRBV29-1	TRBJ2-7	NA	few
TGTGCCAGTAGTATAACCTCGGGGGGCGAGCAGTACTTC	CASSITSGGEQYF	TRBV19	TRBJ2-7	TRBD2	many